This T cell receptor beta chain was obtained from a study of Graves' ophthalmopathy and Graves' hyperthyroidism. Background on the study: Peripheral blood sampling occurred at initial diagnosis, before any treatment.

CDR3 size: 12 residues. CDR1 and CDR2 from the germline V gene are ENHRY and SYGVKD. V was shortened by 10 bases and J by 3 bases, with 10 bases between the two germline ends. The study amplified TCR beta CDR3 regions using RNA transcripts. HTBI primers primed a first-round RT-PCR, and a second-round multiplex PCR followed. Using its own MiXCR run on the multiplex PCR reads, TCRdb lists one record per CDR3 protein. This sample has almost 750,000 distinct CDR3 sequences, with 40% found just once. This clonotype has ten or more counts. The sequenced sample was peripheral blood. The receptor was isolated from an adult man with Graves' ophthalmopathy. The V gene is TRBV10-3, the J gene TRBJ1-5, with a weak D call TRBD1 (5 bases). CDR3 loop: CATGTNNQPQHF. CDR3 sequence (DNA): TGTGCCACCGGGACCAACAATCAGCCCCAGCATTTT.